These 13 T cell receptor beta chains came from one sample sequenced in a study of T cells in Graves' hyperthyroidism and ophthalmopathy. RNA transcripts gave rise to amplified TCR beta CDR3 regions. Researchers ran a first-round RT-PCR on the TCR CDR3 using the HTBI primer set. TCRdb processed the multiplex PCR reads anew with MiXCR; each CDR3 protein has one entry. The sample shows approximately 400,000 distinct CDR3 sequences, about 16% of them seen only once. Sequences were obtained from blood. These receptors originate from a woman aged 25 to 39 with Graves' hyperthyroidism.

This rearrangement joins TRBV9 to TRBJ2-1; 13 nucleotides align to TRBD2. In germline, CDR1 is SGDLS, CDR2 YYNGEE. With 0 bases clipped from V and 15 bases from J, the junction kept 9 bases outside the gene matches. The CDR3 runs 15 residues. The CDR3 nucleotides are TGTGCCAGCAGCGTAGTCGGACTAGCGGGAGTTAAGCTGTTCTTC. Translated: CASSVVGLAGVKLFF.

Ten or more counts support this clonotype. The CDR3 here is CASSLVSEMGGELFF. The CDR3 DNA is TGTGCCAGCAGCTTAGTTTCCGAGATGGGCGGGGAGCTGTTTTTT. The chain combines TRBV7-2 with TRBJ2-2; D unclear. Germline CDR1 SGHTA, CDR2 FQGNSA. Trimming left V 1 base short and J 7 bases short, with 13 bases between. This CDR3 has 15 residues.

The sample holds a few counts of this clonotype. Here the CDR3 reads CASSSGSATEPQHF. The CDR3, as DNA: TGTGCCAGCAGTTCAGGCTCTGCAACGGAGCCCCAGCATTTT. The chain is built from TRBV6-5 and TRBJ1-5; D gene unclear. V gave up 4 bases and J gave up 8 bases, with 15 bases separating them. The CDR3 is 14 residues long. The germline V gene has CDR1 MNHEY and CDR2 SVGAGI.

This clonotype was detected ten times or more. The chain's CDR3 is CASSLSIAGLYNEQFF. CDR3 in DNA: TGTGCCAGCAGTTTATCGATTGCAGGGCTCTACAATGAGCAGTTCTTC. The chain couples TRBV27 to TRBJ2-1, with TRBD1 as a possible D gene (5 bases). Trimming removed 0 bases at V and 3 bases at J, with 12 bases between. There are 16 residues in the CDR3. Germline V gene lookup returns CDR1 MNHEY and CDR2 SMNVEV (reference sequence).

This clonotype was found many times. The chain uses TRBV11-2 and TRBJ2-1; D is perhaps TRBD2 (5 bases). The CDR3 is 14 amino acids. Germline values: CDR1 SGHAT, CDR2 FQNNGV. V lost 0 bases to trimming and J lost 7 bases, with 10 bases between them. DNA of the CDR3: TGTGCCAGCAGCTTAGATCTGACGGGAAATGAGCAGTTCTTC. Translated, it gives CASSLDLTGNEQFF.

In its sample, this clonotype was seen a few times. This sequence joins TRBV5-1 and TRBJ1-4; D is unresolved. From germline, CDR1 is SGHRS and CDR2 YFSETQ. V was pared by 1 base and J by 4 bases, with 14 bases between. The CDR3 is 16 amino acids. CDR3 region: CASSLNPGAGNEKLFF. CDR3 bases: TGCGCCAGCAGCTTGAACCCTGGCGCAGGTAATGAAAAACTGTTTTTT.

The chain recombines TRBV29-1 with TRBJ2-1; D call uncertain. Germline V lookup: CDR1 SQVTM, CDR2 ANQGSEA. CDR3 length equals 14 residues. The V end lost 1 base, the J end lost 0 bases, and 7 bases lay between the germline ends. CDR3 loop: CSVEGQASYNEQFF. The CDR3 DNA reads TGCAGCGTTGAAGGGCAGGCCTCCTACAATGAGCAGTTCTTC.

This clonotype was seen at least ten times. The chain joins TRBV28 to TRBJ2-7; TRBD2 might be the D (5 bases). The CDR3 sequence is 15 residues long. The V gene lost 2 bases and the J gene lost 1 base, with 12 bases spanning the gap. Germline CDR1 and CDR2: MDHEN and SYDVKM. The CDR3 DNA reads TGTGCCAGCAGTTTACCATCCTGGGAGTCCTACGAGCAGTACTTC. Translation: CASSLPSWESYEQYF.

V is TRBV7-9 and J is TRBJ1-2; a possible D gene is TRBD1 (6 bases). The CDR3 is made up of 13 amino acids. V lost 9 bases and J lost 1, with 12 bases in between. The germline V gene encodes CDR1 SEHNR and CDR2 FQNEAQ (reference sequence). The CDR3 loop is CASSGAFNYGYTF. In DNA, the CDR3 is TGTGCCAGTTCAGGGGCATTTAACTATGGCTACACCTTC.

The rearrangement uses TRBV5-6 and TRBJ2-4; D may be TRBD1 (5 bases). Germline assignment: CDR1 SGHDT and CDR2 YYEEEE. The CDR3 runs 15 residues. V lost 1 base, J lost 3 bases, and 11 bases lay in between. The CDR3 region is CASSLNGQGKNIQYF. Here the CDR3 DNA reads TGTGCCAGCAGCTTGAATGGGCAGGGCAAAAACATTCAGTACTTC.

At least ten counts were recorded for this clonotype. The CDR3, as DNA: TGTGCCAGCAGCCAAACATCCCCGCGGAACACCGGGGAGCTGTTTTTT. As protein: CASSQTSPRNTGELFF. The rearrangement uses TRBV3-1 and TRBJ2-2; D not certain. The CDR3 sequence is 16 residues long. V was cut by 2 bases and J by 1 base, with 11 bases left in between. Germline V gene sequence: CDR1 LGHDT, CDR2 YNNKEL (reference sequence).

Only one count was recorded for this clonotype. The rearrangement links TRBV5-5 to TRBJ2-1; 9 bases fit TRBD2. The CDR3 has 15 residues. Germline V gene lookup returns CDR1 SGHKS and CDR2 YYEKEE (reference sequence). Losses at the gene ends were 2 bases for V and 10 bases for J; bases not matched to a gene: 10. In DNA, the CDR3 is TGTGCCAGCAGCTTTGGGCTAGCGGGAAAGGAAGAGCAGTTCTTC. Translated, it gives CASSFGLAGKEEQFF.

This clonotype was observed at least ten times. The chain employs TRBV20-1 and TRBJ2-5, with a tentative D call TRBD2 (6 bases). CDR3 length equals 13 residues. Germline CDR1 reads DFQATT; CDR2 reads SNEGSKA (reference sequence). Trimming cost V 5 bases and J 2 bases, with 12 bases left between them. CDR3 protein: CSAVTSPQETQYF. Written as DNA, the CDR3 is TGCAGTGCTGTGACTAGTCCTCAAGAGACCCAGTACTTC.